This T cell receptor (beta chain) was retrieved from a study of monozygotic twins with inflammatory bowel disease. General study findings and limits: Repertoire similarity did not differ between concordant and discordant twins, perhaps due to limited power.

To note about this clonotype: Its specificity is not known.

TCRdb reworked the 5' RACE reads into one entry per CDR3 protein, no DNA. The sample totals 200,000 to 250,000 distinct CDR3 sequences; its top ten clones hold roughly 8%. The germline CDR1 and CDR2 sequences are SGHTA and FQGNSA. The CDR3 totals 15 residues. The chain links TRBV7-2 to TRBJ1-1; as DNA is missing, the TRBD1 call by TCRdb cannot be tested. This clonotype originated in a human donor with ulcerative colitis or Crohn's disease, or a healthy co-twin of an affected twin (not recorded which). Specimen: blood. CDR3: CASSLLGQGATEAFF.